The rows below give T cell receptor beta chains drawn from one sample of a study of T cell responses to AZD1222 COVID-19 vaccine. Sequencing was performed with immunoSEQ multiplex PCR; in TCRdb, only in-frame clones are kept and a portion is missing. Of about 120,000 clones in the sample, 85% to 90% were seen once. The sequencing used peripheral blood, collected 28 days after the second AZD1222 dose. The receptors originated from an adult who received the AZD1222 COVID-19 vaccine. Each CDR3 is given without its conserved first and last residue. The D gene is left open where the match is weak.

CDR3 length: 12
D gene: .
J gene: TRBJ2-3
V gene: TRBV5-1
CDR3 protein: ASSLGRGTDTQY

CDR3 length: 12
D gene: .
J gene: TRBJ2-7
V gene: TRBV10-3
CDR3 protein: AISDLPSGYEQY

CDR3 length: 10
D gene: .
J gene: TRBJ2-7
V gene: TRBV30
CDR3 protein: AWTSDYYEQY

CDR3 length: 14
D gene: .
J gene: TRBJ2-1
V gene: TRBV5-4
CDR3 protein: ASSLAAAARNNEQF

CDR3 length: 11
D gene: .
J gene: TRBJ1-1
V gene: TRBV30
CDR3 protein: AWSHGLNTEAF

CDR3 length: 14
D gene: .
J gene: TRBJ2-7
V gene: TRBV7-8
CDR3 protein: ASSLARTGRGHEQY

CDR3 length: 11
D gene: .
J gene: TRBJ1-1
V gene: TRBV7-9
CDR3 protein: ASTLVGLTGVF

CDR3 length: 12
D gene: TRBD1
J gene: TRBJ1-6
V gene: TRBV5-5
CDR3 protein: ASRGTGNWSPLH

CDR3 length: 13
D gene: TRBD2
J gene: TRBJ2-3
V gene: TRBV28
CDR3 protein: ASSLGLAGVGTQY

CDR3 length: 12
D gene: .
J gene: TRBJ2-7
V gene: TRBV28
CDR3 protein: ASSVGGRVYEQY

CDR3 length: 13
D gene: TRBD2
J gene: TRBJ2-5
V gene: TRBV9
CDR3 protein: ASSVSGGSQETQY

CDR3 length: 12
D gene: .
J gene: TRBJ1-1
V gene: TRBV7-9
CDR3 protein: ASSLVREAVEAF

CDR3 length: 14
D gene: TRBD2
J gene: TRBJ2-1
V gene: TRBV11-3
CDR3 protein: ASSLWTSGRYNEQF

CDR3 length: 11
D gene: .
J gene: TRBJ1-3
V gene: TRBV7-9
CDR3 protein: ASRSDGRNTIY

CDR3 length: 10
D gene: .
J gene: TRBJ1-2
V gene: TRBV12-3/TRBV12-4
CDR3 protein: ASSLNNYGYT

CDR3 length: 17
D gene: TRBD1
J gene: TRBJ2-6
V gene: TRBV19
CDR3 protein: ASNRRAGGVAAGANVLT

CDR3 length: 12
D gene: .
J gene: TRBJ2-5
V gene: TRBV13
CDR3 protein: ASSLEEEEETQY

CDR3 length: 11
D gene: .
J gene: TRBJ1-1
V gene: TRBV27
CDR3 protein: ASSLGKGGEAF

CDR3 length: 12
D gene: .
J gene: TRBJ1-6
V gene: TRBV14
CDR3 protein: ASSQDRGNSPLH

CDR3 length: 13
D gene: .
J gene: TRBJ1-1
V gene: TRBV2
CDR3 protein: ASSEALQIGTEAF

CDR3 length: 12
D gene: .
J gene: TRBJ1-1
V gene: TRBV5-6
CDR3 protein: ASNSDSSNTEAF

CDR3 length: 11
D gene: .
J gene: TRBJ1-5
V gene: TRBV11-2
CDR3 protein: ASSREINQPQH

CDR3 length: 14
D gene: .
J gene: TRBJ1-1
V gene: TRBV5-4
CDR3 protein: ASSLGGGGRNTEAF

CDR3 length: 13
D gene: .
J gene: TRBJ1-1
V gene: TRBV27
CDR3 protein: ASSLSPQRNTEAF

CDR3 length: 11
D gene: .
J gene: TRBJ2-3
V gene: TRBV15
CDR3 protein: ATSRPDGDTQY

CDR3 length: 14
D gene: .
J gene: TRBJ2-7
V gene: TRBV5-5
CDR3 protein: ASSFGVNRVGGEQY

CDR3 length: 14
D gene: .
J gene: TRBJ2-7
V gene: TRBV4-1
CDR3 protein: ASSREMAGLSYEQY

CDR3 length: 13
D gene: .
J gene: TRBJ2-7
V gene: TRBV7-2
CDR3 protein: ASTPGGMGSYEQY

CDR3 length: 14
D gene: TRBD2
J gene: TRBJ2-7
V gene: TRBV28
CDR3 protein: ASSLGTSGASYEQY

CDR3 length: 12
D gene: .
J gene: TRBJ1-4
V gene: TRBV30
CDR3 protein: AWGAGQYNEKLF

CDR3 length: 14
D gene: .
J gene: TRBJ2-2
V gene: TRBV2
CDR3 protein: ASSEAKGRNTGELF

CDR3 length: 13
D gene: TRBD1
J gene: TRBJ1-5
V gene: TRBV6-6
CDR3 protein: ASRTGTGGRQPQH

CDR3 length: 11
D gene: .
J gene: TRBJ2-6
V gene: TRBV6-5
CDR3 protein: ASSSGGANVLT

CDR3 length: 11
D gene: .
J gene: TRBJ2-5
V gene: TRBV12-3/TRBV12-4
CDR3 protein: ASSFNREGTQY

CDR3 length: 9
D gene: TRBD1
J gene: TRBJ1-1
V gene: TRBV30
CDR3 protein: AGQGETEAF

CDR3 length: 13
D gene: TRBD1
J gene: TRBJ1-1
V gene: TRBV15
CDR3 protein: ATKAQGEVATEAF

CDR3 length: 12
D gene: .
J gene: TRBJ2-1
V gene: TRBV3-1/TRBV3-2
CDR3 protein: ASSQGPIGHKQF

CDR3 length: 11
D gene: TRBD1
J gene: TRBJ1-1
V gene: TRBV6-4
CDR3 protein: ATQGQGAYEAF

CDR3 length: 13
D gene: .
J gene: TRBJ1-5
V gene: TRBV5-6
CDR3 protein: ASSLNGGRNQPQH

CDR3 length: 13
D gene: .
J gene: TRBJ1-3
V gene: TRBV28
CDR3 protein: ASSLRRTLGNTIY

CDR3 length: 13
D gene: .
J gene: TRBJ2-7
V gene: TRBV5-1
CDR3 protein: ASSRRLEGSYEQY

CDR3 length: 14
D gene: .
J gene: TRBJ2-1
V gene: TRBV4-1
CDR3 protein: ASSQGGLLQVYEQF

CDR3 length: 16
D gene: TRBD2
J gene: TRBJ2-1
V gene: TRBV4-3
CDR3 protein: ASSQKNPLAGSYNEQF

CDR3 length: 12
D gene: .
J gene: TRBJ1-1
V gene: TRBV21-1
CDR3 protein: ASSQSGGGAEAF

CDR3 length: 11
D gene: .
J gene: TRBJ2-2
V gene: TRBV7-3
CDR3 protein: ASSPTLTGELF

CDR3 length: 14
D gene: .
J gene: TRBJ1-6
V gene: TRBV7-9
CDR3 protein: ASSPLGGPSHSPLH

CDR3 length: 14
D gene: TRBD1
J gene: TRBJ2-1
V gene: TRBV28
CDR3 protein: ASSPLGTGLNNEQF

CDR3 length: 11
D gene: .
J gene: TRBJ2-4
V gene: TRBV6-2/TRBV6-3
CDR3 protein: ASSPGPGNIQY

CDR3 length: 13
D gene: TRBD1
J gene: TRBJ1-5
V gene: TRBV7-3
CDR3 protein: ASSYSGTGDQPQH

CDR3 length: 11
D gene: .
J gene: TRBJ1-1
V gene: TRBV11-2
CDR3 protein: ASSVTGGTEAF

CDR3 length: 12
D gene: .
J gene: TRBJ2-7
V gene: TRBV7-3
CDR3 protein: ASSLESGAYEQY